Following are 8 T cell receptor beta chains from one sample sequenced in a study of OX40 agonist ivuxolimab in advanced cancers. Assay used: immunoSEQ multiplex PCR; TCRdb lists only in-frame clones, some missing. The table records around 44,000 clones, about 85% of them present only once. The sequenced sample was CD4+ or CD8+ T cells sorted from blood, obtained in a trial of the OX40 agonist ivuxolimab. All receptors derive from an adult with an advanced solid tumor such as melanoma, head and neck, liver or kidney cancer.

The chain recombines TRBV11-1 with TRBJ1-1, with 8 bases fitting TRBD1. Losses at the gene ends were 5 bases for V and 4 bases for J; bases not matched to a gene: 9. This CDR3 is built from 15 residues. Germline V CDR1 and CDR2: SGHAT, FQDESV (reference sequence). The CDR3 protein is CASSENRGWGTEAFF. In DNA, the CDR3 is TGTGCCAGCAGCGAAAACAGGGGGTGGGGCACTGAAGCTTTCTTT.

The sample holds one count of this clone. The chain links TRBV19 to TRBJ2-7, with D possibly TRBD2 on 5 matching bases. CDR1 and CDR2 from the germline V gene are LNHDA and SQIVND (reference sequence). Trimming took off 4 bases at V and 5 bases at J, with 15 bases between the two ends. This CDR3 has 14 residues. Written as DNA, the CDR3 is TGTGCCAGTAGTAAGTCGAGGGAACTAGACGAGCAGTACTTC. Its protein is CASSKSRELDEQYF. The full variable domain, in which reference TRBV19 and TRBJ2-7 provide the parts outside the CDR3, is DGGITQSPKYLFRKEGQNVTLSCEQNLNHDAMYWYRQDPGQGLRLIYYSQIVNDFQKGDIAEGYSVSREKKESFPLTVTSAQKNPTAFYLCASSKSRELDEQYFGPGTRLTVT.

The chain links TRBV7-8 to TRBJ1-6, with a possible D match to TRBD1 (5 bases). This CDR3 contains 18 residues. V was shortened by 1 base and J by 7 bases, with 20 bases between the two germline ends. The germline CDR1 and CDR2 sequences are SGHVS and FQNEAQ. The CDR3 coding sequence is TGTGCCAGCAGCTTAGTTTCCAGGTTCGGGACTGAGAATTCACCCCTCCACTTT. Its translation is CASSLVSRFGTENSPLHF.

This clone was recorded a few times. The chain employs TRBV6-1 and TRBJ1-1; D unclear. V lost 2 bases and J lost 2, with 12 bases in between. Germline CDR1 MNHNS, CDR2 SASEGT. The CDR3 is 15 residues long. This chain's CDR3 is CASSEQWASNTEAFF. CDR3 DNA: TGTGCCAGCAGTGAACAGTGGGCCTCTAACACTGAAGCTTTCTTT.

The chain links TRBV18 to TRBJ1-1; tentatively, D is TRBD1 (5 bases). The CDR3 has 16 amino acids. Trimming shortened V by 6 bases and J by 0 bases, and 17 bases separated the two germline ends. Germline V gene data show CDR1 as KGHSH and CDR2 as LQKENI. The DNA of the CDR3 is TGTGCCAGCTCCCCCGGGACCTTTAACATGAACACTGAAGCTTTCTTT. Translation gives CASSPGTFNMNTEAFF.

The V call is TRBV19, the J call TRBJ2-7; D is unresolved. The V end was cut by 7 bases, the J end by 1 base, with 11 bases between. Germline-derived CDR1 and CDR2 are LNHDA and SQIVND (reference sequence). This CDR3 contains 13 residues. The chain's CDR3 is CASIGKDSYEQYF. The DNA of the CDR3 is TGTGCCAGTATCGGTAAGGATTCCTACGAGCAGTACTTC.

The chain is built from TRBV18 and TRBJ2-7; 7 bases are shared with TRBD1. The ends lost 3 bases at V and 5 bases at J; junction bases unmatched: 7. This CDR3 has 14 amino acids. Germline V gene lookup returns CDR1 KGHSH and CDR2 LQKENI. The CDR3 reads CASSPRQGVHEQYF. The CDR3 DNA follows: TGTGCCAGCTCACCCCGACAGGGCGTCCACGAGCAGTACTTC.

The chain carries TRBV19 and TRBJ1-5, with unresolved D. V lost 4 bases, J lost 7 bases, and 11 bases lay in between. The germline gives CDR1 LNHDA, CDR2 SQIVND (reference sequence). The CDR3 is made up of 13 amino acids. CDR3 amino acids: CASSSRVRQPQHF. The CDR3 DNA reads TGTGCCAGTAGTAGTAGGGTGCGCCAGCCCCAGCATTTT.